This record covers a single TCR delta chain. TCRdb assigns this DNA the protein of a much larger clone, which departs from its translation at residue 22; this likely reflects a read error, and the protein shown comes from translating the DNA. CDR1 and CDR2 from the germline V gene are TSWWSYY and QGS. The CDR3 totals 25 residues. These data are taken from a study of γδ T cells in repeated Plasmodium falciparum infection. TCRdb reapplied CATT to the multiplex PCR reads. The profile shows around 82,000 delta-chain clones, approximately 1.5% of them singletons. Gammadelta T cells were flow-sorted from PBMC into Vgamma9/Vdelta2+ and Vdelta2-negative populations for bulk analysis.

The sequence derives from a pool of human donors (malaria-infected and uninfected, not separated). Sequencing was performed on gamma-delta T cells from blood. The chain recombines TRDV1 with TRDJ1, with D possibly called TRDD2 or TRDD3 (5 bases each). CDR3 loop: CALGELLTALPGVLEVTLYTDELIF. The CDR3 region has the DNA TGTGCTCTTGGGGAACTGTTGACAGCCCTACCCGGTGTACTGGAGGTCACACTGTACACCGATGAACTCATCTTT.